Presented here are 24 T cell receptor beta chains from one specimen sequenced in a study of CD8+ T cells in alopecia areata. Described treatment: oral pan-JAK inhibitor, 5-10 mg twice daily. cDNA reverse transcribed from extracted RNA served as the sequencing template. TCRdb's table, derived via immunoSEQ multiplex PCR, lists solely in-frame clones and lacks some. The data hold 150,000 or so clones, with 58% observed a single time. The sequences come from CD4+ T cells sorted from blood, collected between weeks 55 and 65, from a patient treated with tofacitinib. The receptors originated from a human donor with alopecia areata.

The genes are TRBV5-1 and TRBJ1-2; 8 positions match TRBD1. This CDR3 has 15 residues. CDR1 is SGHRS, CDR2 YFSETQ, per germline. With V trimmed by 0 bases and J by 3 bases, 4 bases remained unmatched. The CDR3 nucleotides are TGCGCCAGCAGCTTGGCAGGGGGCCGCGACTATGGCTACACCTTC. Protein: CASSLAGGRDYGYTF. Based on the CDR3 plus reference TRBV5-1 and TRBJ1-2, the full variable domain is KAGVTQTPRYLIKTRGQQVTLSCSPISGHRSVSWYQQTPGQGLQFLFEYFSETQRNKGNFPGRFSGRQFSNSRSEMNVSTLELGDSALYLCASSLAGGRDYGYTFGSGTRLTVV.

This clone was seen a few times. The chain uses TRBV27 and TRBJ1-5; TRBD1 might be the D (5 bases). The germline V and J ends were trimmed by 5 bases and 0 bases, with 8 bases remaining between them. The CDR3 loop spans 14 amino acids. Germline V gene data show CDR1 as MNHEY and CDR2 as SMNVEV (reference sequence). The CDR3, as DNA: TGTGCCAGCAGTCCAGGGTATAGCAATCAGCCCCAGCATTTT. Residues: CASSPGYSNQPQHF.

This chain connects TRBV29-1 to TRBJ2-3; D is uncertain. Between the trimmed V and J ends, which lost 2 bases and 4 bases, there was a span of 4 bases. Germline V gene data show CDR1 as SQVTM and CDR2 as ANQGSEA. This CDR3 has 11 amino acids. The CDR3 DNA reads TGCAGCGTTGAAAAGGCAGATACGCAGTATTTT. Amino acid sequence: CSVEKADTQYF.

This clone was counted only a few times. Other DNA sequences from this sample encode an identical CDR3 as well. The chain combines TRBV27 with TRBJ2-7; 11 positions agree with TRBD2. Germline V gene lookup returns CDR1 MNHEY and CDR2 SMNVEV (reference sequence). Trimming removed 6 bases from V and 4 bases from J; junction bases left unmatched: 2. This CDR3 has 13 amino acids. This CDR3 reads CASRASGGYEQYF. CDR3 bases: TGTGCCAGCAGGGCTAGCGGGGGGTACGAGCAGTACTTC.

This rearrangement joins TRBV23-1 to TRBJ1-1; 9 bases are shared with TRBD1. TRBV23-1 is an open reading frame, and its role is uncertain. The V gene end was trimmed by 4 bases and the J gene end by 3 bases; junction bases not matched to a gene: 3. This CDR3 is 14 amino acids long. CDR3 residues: CASSLGQGYTEAFF. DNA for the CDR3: TGCGCCAGCAGTCTAGGACAGGGGTACACTGAAGCTTTCTTT.

Written as DNA, the CDR3 is TGTGCCAGCAGCTTGGCGGGGGGGGCCTACGAGCAGTACTTC. It translates to CASSLAGGAYEQYF. The V and J genes are TRBV7-8 and TRBJ2-7; the match to TRBD2 covers 9 bases. The germline V gene has CDR1 SGHVS and CDR2 FQNEAQ. The CDR3 spans 14 residues. V lost 3 bases and J lost 2; bases outside the gene matches: 2.

CDR3 sequence reads: CSVMTGGGNQPQHF. The DNA for the CDR3 is TGCAGCGTCATGACAGGGGGAGGCAATCAGCCCCAGCATTTT. The V gene is TRBV29-1, the J gene TRBJ1-5; 9 bases agree with TRBD1. The germline V gene has CDR1 SQVTM and CDR2 ANQGSEA. With 6 bases clipped from V and 2 bases from J, the junction kept 5 bases outside the gene matches. The CDR3 loop spans 14 amino acids.

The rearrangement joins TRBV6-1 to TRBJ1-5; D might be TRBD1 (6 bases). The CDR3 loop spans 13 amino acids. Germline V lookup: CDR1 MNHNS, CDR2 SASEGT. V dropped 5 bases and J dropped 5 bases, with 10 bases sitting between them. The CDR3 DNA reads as TGTGCCAGCAGTTTGGACAGCTATCAGCCCCAGCATTTT. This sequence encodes CASSLDSYQPQHF.

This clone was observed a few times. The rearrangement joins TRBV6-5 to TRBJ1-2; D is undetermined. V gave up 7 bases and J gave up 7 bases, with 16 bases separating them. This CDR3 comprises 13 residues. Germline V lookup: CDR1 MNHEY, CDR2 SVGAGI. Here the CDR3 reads CASTAREVGGYTF. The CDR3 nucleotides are TGTGCCAGCACGGCCCGGGAAGTAGGTGGCTACACCTTC.

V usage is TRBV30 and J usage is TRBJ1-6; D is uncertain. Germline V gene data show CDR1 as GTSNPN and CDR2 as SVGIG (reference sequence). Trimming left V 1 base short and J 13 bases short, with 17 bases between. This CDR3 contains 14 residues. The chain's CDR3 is CAWSGDFPPIPLHF. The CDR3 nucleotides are TGTGCCTGGAGTGGGGATTTTCCGCCGATTCCCCTCCACTTT. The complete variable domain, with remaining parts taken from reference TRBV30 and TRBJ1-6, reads SQTIHQWPATLVQPVGSPLSLECTVEGTSNPNLYWYRQAAGRGLQLLFYSVGIGQISSEVPQNLSASRPQDRQFILSSKKLLLSDSGFYLCAWSGDFPPIPLHFGNGTRLTVT.

The CDR3 sequence: CASSSPGQGSAEAFF. The DNA for the CDR3 is TGTGCCAGCAGTAGCCCCGGACAGGGATCTGCTGAAGCTTTCTTT. The rearrangement joins TRBV25-1 to TRBJ1-1; TRBD1 matches 8 bases. The CDR3 extends over 15 amino acids. The germline V gene encodes CDR1 MGHDK and CDR2 SYGVNS. The V and J ends lost 5 bases and 6 bases, in that order; junction bases with no gene match: 11. The whole variable domain, filled in from reference TRBV25-1 and TRBJ1-1, reads EADIYQTPRYLVIGTGKKITLECSQTMGHDKMYWYQQDPGMELHLIHYSYGVNSTEKGDLSSESTVSRIRTEHFPLTLESARPSHTSQYLCASSSPGQGSAEAFFGQGTRLTVV.

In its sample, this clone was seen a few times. The CDR3 DNA reads as TGTGCCAGCAGCCAACTTTCGGGCTATGGCTACACCTTC. Translated, it gives CASSQLSGYGYTF. This chain connects TRBV4-2 to TRBJ1-2, with no clear D. Looked up from germline, CDR1 is LGHNA and CDR2 is YNFKEQ. V was clipped by 2 bases and J by 4 bases, with 8 bases between them. This CDR3 is 13 amino acids long.

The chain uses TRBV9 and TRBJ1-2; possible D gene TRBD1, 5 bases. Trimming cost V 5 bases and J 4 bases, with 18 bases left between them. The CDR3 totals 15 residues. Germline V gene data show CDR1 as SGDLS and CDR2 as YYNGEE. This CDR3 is CASRRAGTEIYGYTF. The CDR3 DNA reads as TGTGCCAGCAGACGAGCCGGGACGGAGATCTATGGCTACACCTTC.

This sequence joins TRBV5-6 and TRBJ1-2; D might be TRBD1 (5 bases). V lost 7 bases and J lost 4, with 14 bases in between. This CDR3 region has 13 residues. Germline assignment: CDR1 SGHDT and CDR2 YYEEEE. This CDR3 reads CASSLGVIYGYTF. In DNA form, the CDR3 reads TGTGCCAGCTCCCTGGGGGTGATCTATGGCTACACCTTC.

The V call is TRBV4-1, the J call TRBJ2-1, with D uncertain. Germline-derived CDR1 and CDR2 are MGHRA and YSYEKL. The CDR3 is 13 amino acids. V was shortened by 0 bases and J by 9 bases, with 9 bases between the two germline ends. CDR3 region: CASSQDLTVEQFF. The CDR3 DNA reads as TGCGCCAGCAGCCAAGATCTGACTGTTGAGCAGTTCTTC.

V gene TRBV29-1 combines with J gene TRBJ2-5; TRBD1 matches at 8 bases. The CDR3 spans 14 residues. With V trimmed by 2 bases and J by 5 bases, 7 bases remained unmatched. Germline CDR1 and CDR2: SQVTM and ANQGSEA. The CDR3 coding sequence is TGCAGCGTTGAAATGCCAGGGGGCCCGGAGACCCAGTACTTC. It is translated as CSVEMPGGPETQYF.

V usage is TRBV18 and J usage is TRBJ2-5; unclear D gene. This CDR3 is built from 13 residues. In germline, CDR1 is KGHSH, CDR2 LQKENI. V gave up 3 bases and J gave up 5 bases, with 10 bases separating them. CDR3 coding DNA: TGTGCCAGCTCACCCTTTAACGTGGAGACCCAGTACTTC. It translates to CASSPFNVETQYF.

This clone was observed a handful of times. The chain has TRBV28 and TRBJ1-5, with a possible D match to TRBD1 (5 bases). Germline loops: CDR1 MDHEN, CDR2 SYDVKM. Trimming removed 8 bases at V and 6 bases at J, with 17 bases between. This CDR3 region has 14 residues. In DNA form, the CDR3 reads TGTGCCAGCCACCGCACACAGGATGGTCAGCCCCAGCATTTT. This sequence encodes CASHRTQDGQPQHF.

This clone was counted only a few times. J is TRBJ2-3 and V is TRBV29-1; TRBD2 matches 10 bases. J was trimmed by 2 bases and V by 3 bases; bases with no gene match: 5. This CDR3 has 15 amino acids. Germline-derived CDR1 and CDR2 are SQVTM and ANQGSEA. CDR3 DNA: TGCAGCGTTGAGTTTAGCGGGGGGATCACAGATACGCAGTATTTT. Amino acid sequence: CSVEFSGGITDTQYF.

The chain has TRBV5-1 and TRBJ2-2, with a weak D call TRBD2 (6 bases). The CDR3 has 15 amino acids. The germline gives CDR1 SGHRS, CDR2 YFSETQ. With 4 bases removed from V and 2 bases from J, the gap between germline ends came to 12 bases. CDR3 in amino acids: CASSRDLANTGELFF. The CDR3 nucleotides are TGCGCCAGCAGCAGGGACTTGGCAAACACCGGGGAGCTGTTTTTT.

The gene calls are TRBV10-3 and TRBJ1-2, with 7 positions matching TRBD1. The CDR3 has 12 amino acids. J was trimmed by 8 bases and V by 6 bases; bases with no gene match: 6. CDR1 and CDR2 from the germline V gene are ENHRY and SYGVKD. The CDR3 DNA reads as TGTGCCATCAGATTGACAGGGAGCGGCTACACCTTC. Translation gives CAIRLTGSGYTF.

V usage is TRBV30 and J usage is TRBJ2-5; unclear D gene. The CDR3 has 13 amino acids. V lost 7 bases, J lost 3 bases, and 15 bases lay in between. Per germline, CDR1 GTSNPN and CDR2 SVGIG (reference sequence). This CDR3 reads CAFKRLDKETQYF. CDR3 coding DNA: TGTGCCTTTAAAAGGCTTGATAAAGAGACCCAGTACTTC.

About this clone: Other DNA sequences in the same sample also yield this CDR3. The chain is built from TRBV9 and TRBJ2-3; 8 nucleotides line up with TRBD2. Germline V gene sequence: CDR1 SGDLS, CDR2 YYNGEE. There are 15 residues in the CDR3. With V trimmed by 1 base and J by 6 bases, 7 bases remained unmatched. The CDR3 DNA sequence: TGTGCCAGCAGCGTAAGGAGCGGGGGAACGGATACGCAGTATTTT. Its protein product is CASSVRSGGTDTQYF. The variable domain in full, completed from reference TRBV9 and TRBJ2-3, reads DSGVTQTPKHLITATGQRVTLRCSPRSGDLSVYWYQQSLDQGLQFLIQYYNGEERAKGNILERFSAQQFPDLHSELNLSSLELGDSALYFCASSVRSGGTDTQYFGPGTRLTVL.

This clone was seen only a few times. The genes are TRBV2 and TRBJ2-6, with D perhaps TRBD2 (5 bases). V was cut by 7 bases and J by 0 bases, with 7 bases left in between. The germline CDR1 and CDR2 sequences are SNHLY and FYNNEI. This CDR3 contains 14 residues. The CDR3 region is CASMAGSGANVLTF. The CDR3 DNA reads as TGTGCCAGCATGGCGGGCTCTGGGGCCAACGTCCTGACTTTC. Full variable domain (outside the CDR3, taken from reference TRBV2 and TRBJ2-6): EPEVTQTPSHQVTQMGQEVILRCVPISNHLYFYWYRQILGQKVEFLVSFYNNEISEKSEIFDDQFSVERPDGSNFTLKIRSTKLEDSAMYFCASMAGSGANVLTFGAGSRLTVL.